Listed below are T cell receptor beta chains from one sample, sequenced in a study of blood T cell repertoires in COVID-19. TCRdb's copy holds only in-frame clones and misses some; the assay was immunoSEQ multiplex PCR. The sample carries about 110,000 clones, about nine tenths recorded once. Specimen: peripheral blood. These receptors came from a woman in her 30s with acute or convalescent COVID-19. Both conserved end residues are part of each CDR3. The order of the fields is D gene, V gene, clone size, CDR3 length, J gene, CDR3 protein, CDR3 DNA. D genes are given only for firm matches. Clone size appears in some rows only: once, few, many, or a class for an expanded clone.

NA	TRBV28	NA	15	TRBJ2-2	CASSPVPGGTGELFF	TGTGCCAGCAGCCCCGTCCCGGGTGGCACCGGGGAGCTGTTTTTT
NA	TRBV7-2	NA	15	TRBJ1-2	CASSLRRAGIYGYTF	TGTGCCAGCAGCTTACGGCGGGCAGGAATCTATGGCTACACCTTC
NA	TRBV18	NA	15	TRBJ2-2	CASSPRGGDTGELFF	TGTGCCAGCTCCCCTCGAGGGGGTGACACCGGGGAGCTGTTTTTT
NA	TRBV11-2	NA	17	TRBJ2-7	CASSSGGSQGITYEQYF	TGTGCCAGCAGCTCCGGAGGTTCGCAAGGAATTACCTACGAGCAGTACTTC
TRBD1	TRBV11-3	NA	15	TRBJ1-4	CASSARTGDYEKLFF	TGTGCCAGCAGCGCACGGACAGGGGACTATGAAAAACTGTTTTTT
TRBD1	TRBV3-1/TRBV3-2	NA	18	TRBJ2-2	CASSFLITGTVNTGELFF	TGTGCCAGCAGCTTCTTGATCACGGGGACAGTGAACACCGGGGAGCTGTTTTTT
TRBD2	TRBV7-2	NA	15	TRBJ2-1	CASSRDYRSYNEQFF	TGTGCCAGCAGCCGGGACTACCGCTCCTACAATGAGCAGTTCTTC
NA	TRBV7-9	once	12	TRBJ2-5	CASSPQQETQYF	TGTGCCAGCAGCCCCCAGCAAGAGACCCAGTACTTC
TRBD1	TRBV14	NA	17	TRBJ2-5	CASSQDSGTGLQETQYF	TGTGCCAGCAGCCAAGACTCCGGGACAGGACTCCAAGAGACCCAGTACTTC
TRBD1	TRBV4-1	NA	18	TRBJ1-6	CASSQAPPINRGNSPLHF	TGCGCCAGCAGCCAAGCCCCCCCTATTAACAGGGGCAATTCACCCCTCCACTTT
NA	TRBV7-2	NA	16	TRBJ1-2	CASSLVGGTLSYGYTF	TGTGCCAGCAGCTTAGTAGGAGGGACGCTAAGCTATGGCTACACCTTC
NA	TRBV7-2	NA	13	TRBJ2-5	CASSLAGVETQYF	TGTGCCAGCAGCTTAGCAGGGGTTGAGACCCAGTACTTC
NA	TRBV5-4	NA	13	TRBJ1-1	CASSARTGTEAFF	TGTGCCAGCAGCGCCCGAACTGGCACTGAAGCTTTCTTT
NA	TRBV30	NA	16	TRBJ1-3	CAWTFGLLSSGNTIYF	TGTGCCTGGACCTTTGGACTCCTGAGCTCTGGAAACACCATATATTTT
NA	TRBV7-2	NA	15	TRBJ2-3	CASSLDFRRTDTQYF	TGTGCCAGCAGCTTAGATTTTAGGCGGACAGATACGCAGTATTTT
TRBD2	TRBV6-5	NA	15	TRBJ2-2	CASSLTSGRAGELFF	TGTGCCAGCAGCTTGACTAGCGGGAGGGCCGGGGAGCTGTTTTTT
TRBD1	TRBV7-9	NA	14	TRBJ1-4	CASSTGQGPGKLFF	TGTGCCAGCAGCACGGGACAGGGACCAGGAAAACTGTTTTTT
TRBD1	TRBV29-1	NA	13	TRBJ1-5	CSASTGVNQPQHF	TGCAGCGCTTCGACAGGGGTGAATCAGCCCCAGCATTTT
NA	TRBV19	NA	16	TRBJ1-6	CASTIFPGQGNSPLHF	TGTGCCAGTACCATATTTCCCGGCCAGGGGAATTCACCCCTCCACTTT
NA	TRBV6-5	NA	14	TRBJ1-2	CASSYGSLDYGYTF	TGTGCCAGCAGTTACGGCAGTCTAGACTATGGCTACACCTTC
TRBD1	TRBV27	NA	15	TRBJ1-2	CASSPTPGTAYGYTF	TGTGCCAGCAGTCCGACCCCCGGGACAGCTTATGGCTACACCTTC
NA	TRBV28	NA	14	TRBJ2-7	CASSPRLMSVEQYF	TGTGCCAGCAGTCCCCGCCTGATGTCAGTCGAGCAGTACTTC
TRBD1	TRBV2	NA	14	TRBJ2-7	CASSVGQGSNEQYF	TGTGCCAGCAGTGTCGGACAGGGGAGCAACGAGCAGTACTTC
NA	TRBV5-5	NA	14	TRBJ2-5	CASSLGTGQETQYF	TGTGCCAGCAGCCTAGGGACTGGGCAGGAGACCCAGTACTTC
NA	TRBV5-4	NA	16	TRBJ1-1	CASSLEQGRGYTEAFF	TGTGCCAGCAGCTTGGAACAGGGAAGGGGATACACTGAAGCTTTCTTT
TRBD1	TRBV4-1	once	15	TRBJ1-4	CASSQGRTGAEKLFF	TGCGCCAGCAGCCAAGGCCGGACAGGGGCTGAAAAACTGTTTTTT
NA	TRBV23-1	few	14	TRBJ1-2	CASSRAQVNYGYTF	TGCGCCAGCAGTCGAGCACAGGTTAACTATGGCTACACCTTC
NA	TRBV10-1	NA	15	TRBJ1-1	CASSESSGLNTEAFF	TGCGCCAGCAGTGAGTCCTCGGGTTTGAACACTGAAGCTTTCTTT
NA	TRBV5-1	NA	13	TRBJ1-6	CASSRQEDSPLHF	TGCGCCAGCAGTAGACAGGAAGATTCACCCCTCCACTTT
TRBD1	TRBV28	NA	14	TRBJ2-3	CASSLGQGANTQYF	TGTGCCAGCAGTTTAGGACAGGGGGCAAATACGCAGTATTTT
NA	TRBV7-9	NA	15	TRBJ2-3	CASSSTEGHTDTQYF	TGTGCCAGCAGCTCCACAGAGGGACACACAGATACGCAGTATTTT
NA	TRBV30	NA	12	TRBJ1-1	CAWSVWESRAFF	TGTGCCTGGAGTGTGTGGGAGAGTCGAGCTTTCTTT
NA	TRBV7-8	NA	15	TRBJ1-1	CASSLFLPGNTEAFF	TGTGCCAGCAGCTTATTTCTCCCAGGGAACACTGAAGCTTTCTTT
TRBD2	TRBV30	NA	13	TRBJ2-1	CASVAGGNNEQFF	TGTGCCTCCGTGGCGGGGGGAAACAATGAGCAGTTCTTC
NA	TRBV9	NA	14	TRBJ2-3	CASSVDPITDTQYF	TGTGCCAGCAGCGTAGACCCTATCACAGATACGCAGTATTTT
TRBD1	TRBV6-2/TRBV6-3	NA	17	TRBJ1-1	CASSYQTGQGAVTEAFF	TGTGCCAGCAGTTACCAAACCGGACAGGGGGCTGTCACTGAAGCTTTCTTT
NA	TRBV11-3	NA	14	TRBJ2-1	CASSPGHSYNEQFF	TGTGCCAGCAGCCCGGGACACTCCTACAATGAGCAGTTCTTC
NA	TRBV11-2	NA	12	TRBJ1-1	CASMVGSTEAFF	TGTGCCAGCATGGTGGGCAGCACTGAAGCTTTCTTT
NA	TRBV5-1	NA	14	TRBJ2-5	CASSLGQTQETQYF	TGCGCCAGCAGCTTGGGTCAGACACAAGAGACCCAGTACTTC
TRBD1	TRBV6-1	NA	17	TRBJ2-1	CASSAATGGKPYNEQFF	TGTGCCAGCAGTGCCGCGACAGGGGGAAAGCCCTACAATGAGCAGTTCTTC
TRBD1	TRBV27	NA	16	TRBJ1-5	CASSFSSGQGNQPQHF	TGTGCCAGCAGTTTTTCATCGGGACAGGGTAATCAGCCCCAGCATTTT
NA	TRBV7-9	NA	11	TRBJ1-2	CASSHSRDTNF	TGTGCCAGCAGTCACTCCCGGGACACCAACTTC
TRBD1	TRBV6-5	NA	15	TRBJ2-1	CASRAGQGVYNEQFF	TGTGCCAGCAGGGCCGGGCAGGGGGTTTACAATGAGCAGTTCTTC
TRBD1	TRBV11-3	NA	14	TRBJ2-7	CASRLTGGGYEQYF	TGTGCCAGCAGACTGACAGGGGGGGGCTACGAGCAGTACTTC
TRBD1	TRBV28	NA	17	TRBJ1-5	CASSSGTAFDSNQPQHF	TGTGCCAGCAGTTCGGGGACAGCTTTCGATAGCAATCAGCCCCAGCATTTT
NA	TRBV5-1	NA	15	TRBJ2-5	CASSLAQGPQETQYF	TGCGCCAGCAGCTTGGCTCAGGGGCCACAAGAGACCCAGTACTTC
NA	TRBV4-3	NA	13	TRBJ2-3	CASSQMPRDTQYF	TGCGCCAGCAGCCAAATGCCCAGAGATACGCAGTATTTT
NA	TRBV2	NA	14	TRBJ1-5	CASSGRRADQPQHF	TGTGCCAGCAGTGGGCGCAGGGCTGATCAGCCCCAGCATTTT
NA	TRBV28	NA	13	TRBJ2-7	CASSLNRPYEQYF	TGTGCCAGCAGTTTAAACAGGCCCTACGAGCAGTACTTC